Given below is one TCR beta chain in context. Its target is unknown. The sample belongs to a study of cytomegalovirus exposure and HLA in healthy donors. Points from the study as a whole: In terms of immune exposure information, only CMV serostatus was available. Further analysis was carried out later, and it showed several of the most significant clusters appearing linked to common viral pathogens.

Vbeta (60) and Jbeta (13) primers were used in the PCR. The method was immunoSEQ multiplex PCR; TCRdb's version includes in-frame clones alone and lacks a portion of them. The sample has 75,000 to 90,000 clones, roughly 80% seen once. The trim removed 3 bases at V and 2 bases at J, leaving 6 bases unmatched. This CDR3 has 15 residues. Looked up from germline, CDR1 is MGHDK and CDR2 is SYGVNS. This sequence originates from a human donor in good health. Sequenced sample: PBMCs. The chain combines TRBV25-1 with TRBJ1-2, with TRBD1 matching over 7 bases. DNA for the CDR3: TGTGCCAGCAGTGAGACAGGGTTGGGAAACTATGGCTACACCTTC. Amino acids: CASSETGLGNYGYTF.